The T cell receptor beta chain described here comes from a study of blood T cell repertoires in COVID-19. As for the study in general: The origin of the acute and convalescent COVID-19 samples was the United States, Italy and Spain. The cDNA or gDNA used as material had been derived from T cells, B-cell-depleted T cells, or PBMCs.

The count of this clone is one. CDR1 is LGHDT and CDR2 is YNNKEL in the germline V gene (reference sequence). This CDR3 has 18 residues. Germline trimming cut 1 base from V and 3 bases from J; bases unmatched to any gene: 12. In the authors' workflow: Using reference gene primer amplification, nucleated cell counts were estimated. Measured with immunoSEQ multiplex PCR; TCRdb has only the in-frame clones, and not every one. V and J calls and clone size come straight from that table; D and trimming were deduced from the DNA. The table lists roughly 33,000 clones, approximately 80% of them singletons. Input material: peripheral blood. The receptor was isolated from a woman aged 55-69 years with acute or convalescent COVID-19. V gene TRBV3-1 (or the pseudogene TRBV3-2) combines with J gene TRBJ2-3, with TRBD2 matching over 8 bases. CDR3 coding DNA: TGTGCCAGCAGCCAAGGCCCCACGTCCGGGGGGGAGACAGATACGCAGTATTTT. This sequence encodes CASSQGPTSGGETDTQYF.